One T cell receptor (beta chain) is described in this entry. Its antigen is still unknown. The data are from a study of OX40 agonist ivuxolimab in advanced cancers. As for the study in general: Each dose-escalation patient presented with hepatocellular carcinoma, melanoma, renal cell or head and neck cancer. Participants averaged approximately 60 years of age (range about 23 to 80) and were less than 85% male. Overall study findings and caveats: On average, a greater number of expanded clones characterised CD8+ T cells relative to CD4+. There was clonal expansion of CD4+ and CD8+ blood T cells by week 6 at 0.1 to 3.0 mg/kg.

The CDR3 extends over 15 amino acids. The germline V and J ends were trimmed by 0 bases and 4 bases, with 11 bases remaining between them. Germline-derived CDR1 and CDR2 are SGDLS and YYNGEE. Sequenced by immunoSEQ multiplex PCR; TCRdb stores in-frame clones only, minus some. The table has 60,000 to 75,000 clones, 91% seen once; the top ten hold more than 1%. The rearrangement joins TRBV9 to TRBJ1-5, with no clear D. This material consisted of CD4+ or CD8+ T cells sorted from blood, taken in a trial of the OX40 agonist ivuxolimab. The sequence was collected from an adult with an advanced solid tumor such as melanoma, head and neck, liver or kidney cancer. CDR3 protein: CASSVGLGVNQPQHF. The CDR3 region has the DNA TGTGCCAGCAGCGTAGGCTTAGGAGTAAATCAGCCCCAGCATTTT. The whole variable domain, remainder taken from reference TRBV9 and TRBJ1-5, is DSGVTQTPKHLITATGQRVTLRCSPRSGDLSVYWYQQSLDQGLQFLIQYYNGEERAKGNILERFSAQQFPDLHSELNLSSLELGDSALYFCASSVGLGVNQPQHFGDGTRLSIL.